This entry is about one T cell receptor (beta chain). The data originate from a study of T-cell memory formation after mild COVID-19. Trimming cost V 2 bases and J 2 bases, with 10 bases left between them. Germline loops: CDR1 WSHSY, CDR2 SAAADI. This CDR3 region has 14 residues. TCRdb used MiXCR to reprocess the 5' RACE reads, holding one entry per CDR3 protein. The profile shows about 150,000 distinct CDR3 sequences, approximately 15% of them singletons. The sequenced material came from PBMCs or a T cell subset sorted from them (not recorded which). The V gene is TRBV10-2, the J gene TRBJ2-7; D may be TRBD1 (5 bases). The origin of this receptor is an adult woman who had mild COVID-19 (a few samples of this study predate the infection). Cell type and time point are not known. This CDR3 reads CASSEAGYTYEQYF. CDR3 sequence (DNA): TGCGCCAGCAGTGAGGCAGGGTATACCTACGAGCAGTACTTC.